The sequence of this T cell receptor beta chain was determined in a study of CD8+ T cells in alopecia areata. V was clipped by 6 bases and J by 6 bases; unmatched bases: 9. CDR1 and CDR2 (germline): SNHLY, FYNNEI. The CDR3 spans 14 residues. It was cDNA, reverse transcribed from extracted RNA, that served as the sequencing template. Some clones are missing from TCRdb's copy, which holds only in-frame ones; the method was immunoSEQ multiplex PCR. The sample yields about 160,000 clones, about 71% seen once. Treatment denoted: oral pan-JAK inhibitor, 5-10 mg twice daily. The receptor was isolated from a human donor with alopecia areata. This rearrangement joins TRBV2 to TRBJ2-3; 7 positions match TRBD1. Specimen: CD4+ T cells sorted from blood, collected at week 4, from a patient treated with tofacitinib. In DNA, the CDR3 is TGTGCCAGCAGCCAGGGACAGCCCGTTGATACGCAGTATTTT. Its translation is CASSQGQPVDTQYF.